This T cell receptor beta chain derives from a study of cytomegalovirus exposure and HLA in healthy donors. Study conclusions and caveats: Later work showed greater clonal expansion in HLA-associated TCR beta chains than in equally common others.

This CDR3 spans 14 amino acids. Per germline, CDR1 SGHRS and CDR2 YFSETQ. V shed 7 bases and J 1 base; nucleotides not matched to a gene: 5. On this clone itself: What it binds is not known.

The PCR contained 60 Vbeta and 13 Jbeta primers. Data came from immunoSEQ multiplex PCR; TCRdb stores just in-frame clones and leaves some out. Altogether about 50,000 clones are present, 60% to 75% being singletons, with the ten largest covering approximately 10%. The origin of this receptor is a woman aged 45-60 years in good health and CMV-seronegative. Specimen: PBMCs. The chain has TRBV5-1 and TRBJ2-1; 7 positions agree with TRBD2. The DNA of the CDR3 is TGCGCCAGCTCCGGGGGAGGGTCCTACAATGAGCAGTTCTTC. Translating it yields CASSGGGSYNEQFF.